This T cell receptor (beta chain) was documented in a study of long-term antiretroviral therapy in people with HIV. Study-level background: It was about a decade after the earliest samples that the 2015 immediate-ART recommendation appeared.

V dropped 9 bases and J dropped 0 bases, with 11 bases sitting between them. CDR1 and CDR2 (germline): SGHAT, FQNNGV. The CDR3 runs to 14 residues. With survey level as its setting, the immunoSEQ assay was v3.0. Profiling relied on immunoSEQ multiplex PCR, and the TCRdb table lists in-frame clones only, not all of them. The sample shows more than 20,000 clones, 83% of them seen only once. Only one count was recorded for this clone. The chain links TRBV11-2 to TRBJ1-4, with TRBD1 as a possible D gene (5 bases). The TCR comes from a man aged 18 to 29 with HIV. The source was unsorted PBMCs, collected 3 years after starting antiretroviral therapy. The CDR3 loop is CASSGTSTNEKLFF. CDR3 DNA sequence: TGTGCCAGTTCCGGGACCTCAACTAATGAAAAACTGTTTTTT.